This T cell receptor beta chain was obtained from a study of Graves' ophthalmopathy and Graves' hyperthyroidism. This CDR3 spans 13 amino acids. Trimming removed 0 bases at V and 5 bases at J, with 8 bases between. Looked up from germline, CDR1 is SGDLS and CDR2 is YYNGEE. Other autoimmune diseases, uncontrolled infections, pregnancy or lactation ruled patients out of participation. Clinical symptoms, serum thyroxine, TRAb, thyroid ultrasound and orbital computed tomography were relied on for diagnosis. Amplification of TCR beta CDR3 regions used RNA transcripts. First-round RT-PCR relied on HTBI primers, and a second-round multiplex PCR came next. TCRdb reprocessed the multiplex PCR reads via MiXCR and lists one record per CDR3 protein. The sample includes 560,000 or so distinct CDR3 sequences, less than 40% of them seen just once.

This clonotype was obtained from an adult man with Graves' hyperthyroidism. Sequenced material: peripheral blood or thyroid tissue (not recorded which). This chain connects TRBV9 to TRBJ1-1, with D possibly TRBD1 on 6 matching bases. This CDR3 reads CASSVGGQTEAFF. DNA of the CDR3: TGTGCCAGCAGCGTAGGCGGACAGACTGAAGCTTTCTTT.